This TCR beta chain was recovered during a study of response to subunit inactivated influenza vaccine. Study-wide findings and caveats: Only a handful of new T cells, the authors suggested, are recruited with each seasonal influenza vaccination.

TCRdb re-called the RT-PCR reads with MiXCR, one entry per CDR3 protein. The sample shows 500,000 or so distinct CDR3 sequences, approximately 15% of them seen only once. Concerning this clonotype itself: Its antigen is as yet unknown.

Trimming stripped 11 bases from V and 2 bases from J, with 15 bases between. This CDR3 region has 13 residues. Germline V lookup: CDR1 ENHRY, CDR2 SYGVKD. The input for sequencing was CD4+ T cells sorted from PBMCs, taken about 24 months after vaccination. J is TRBJ1-1 and V is TRBV10-3; a possible D gene is TRBD1 (5 bases). The sequence was collected from a man aged 50-75 years who received an inactivated influenza vaccine. CDR3 protein: CASHVGANTEAFF. The CDR3 coding sequence is TGTGCCTCCCACGTAGGGGCCAACACTGAAGCTTTCTTT.